Listed below are T cell receptor beta chains from one sample, sequenced in a study of cytomegalovirus exposure and HLA in healthy donors. Some clones are missing from TCRdb's copy, which holds only in-frame ones; the method was immunoSEQ multiplex PCR. This table lists under 100,000 clones. Sequencing input: PBMCs. The receptors stem from a man aged 25-40 years in good health and CMV-seronegative. Both conserved end residues are part of each CDR3. The D gene is left open where the match is weak.

v_gene: TRBV9; d_gene: .; j_gene: TRBJ2-5; CDR3aa: CAPGGRETQYF; CDR3nt: TGTGCCCCGGGTGGTAGAGAGACCCAGTACTTC
v_gene: TRBV7-9; d_gene: TRBD1; j_gene: TRBJ2-7; CDR3aa: CASSLFETGSYEQYF; CDR3nt: TGTGCCAGCAGCTTATTTGAGACAGGGTCCTACGAGCAGTACTTC
v_gene: TRBV5-1; d_gene: .; j_gene: TRBJ1-2; CDR3aa: CASSLAEGSGYTF; CDR3nt: TGCGCCAGCAGCTTAGCGGAAGGGAGCGGCTACACCTTC
v_gene: TRBV4-1; d_gene: .; j_gene: TRBJ1-2; CDR3aa: CASSSQGGYTF; CDR3nt: TGCGCCAGCAGTTCACAGGGTGGCTACACCTTC
v_gene: TRBV10-2; d_gene: .; j_gene: TRBJ1-6; CDR3aa: CASSVGGYDSPLHF; CDR3nt: TGCGCCAGCAGTGTCGGCGGCTACGATTCACCCCTCCACTTT
v_gene: TRBV7-3; d_gene: .; j_gene: TRBJ2-5; CDR3aa: CASSLERQETQYF; CDR3nt: TGTGCCAGCAGCTTAGAACGGCAAGAGACCCAGTACTTC
v_gene: TRBV7-3; d_gene: .; j_gene: TRBJ2-1; CDR3aa: CASSQWSAPYNEQFF; CDR3nt: TGTGCCAGCAGCCAATGGAGTGCCCCCTACAATGAGCAGTTCTTC
v_gene: TRBV9; d_gene: TRBD2; j_gene: TRBJ2-1; CDR3aa: CASSVVVAGDNEQFF; CDR3nt: TGTGCCAGCAGCGTAGTGGTAGCGGGAGACAATGAGCAGTTCTTC
v_gene: TRBV5-1; d_gene: .; j_gene: TRBJ2-4; CDR3aa: CASSLDRAQNIQYF; CDR3nt: TGCGCCAGCAGCTTGGACAGGGCCCAAAACATTCAGTACTTC
v_gene: TRBV6-6; d_gene: TRBD2; j_gene: TRBJ2-1; CDR3aa: CASGPSGGPLNEQFF; CDR3nt: TGTGCCAGCGGCCCGTCGGGGGGACCTCTCAATGAGCAGTTCTTC
v_gene: TRBV5-4; d_gene: .; j_gene: TRBJ1-4; CDR3aa: CASREGTNEKLFF; CDR3nt: TGTGCCAGCAGGGAGGGAACTAATGAAAAACTGTTTTTT
v_gene: TRBV27; d_gene: .; j_gene: TRBJ1-1; CDR3aa: CASSLRQGKMNTEAFF; CDR3nt: TGTGCCAGCAGTTTACGTCAGGGGAAAATGAACACTGAAGCTTTCTTT
v_gene: TRBV6-1; d_gene: .; j_gene: TRBJ1-2; CDR3aa: CASTPHRDYGYTF; CDR3nt: TGTGCCAGCACTCCCCACAGGGACTATGGCTACACCTTC
v_gene: TRBV5-1; d_gene: TRBD1; j_gene: TRBJ1-2; CDR3aa: CASSLTQGARGYTF; CDR3nt: TGCGCCAGCAGCTTGACGCAGGGGGCGCGGGGCTACACCTTC
v_gene: TRBV18; d_gene: TRBD1; j_gene: TRBJ1-4; CDR3aa: CASSPPGQGGEKLFF; CDR3nt: TGTGCCAGCTCACCACCAGGACAGGGCGGGGAAAAACTGTTTTTT
v_gene: TRBV2; d_gene: TRBD2; j_gene: TRBJ2-3; CDR3aa: CASSVIAGGADTQYF; CDR3nt: TGTGCCAGCAGTGTTATTGCGGGGGGGGCAGATACGCAGTATTTT
v_gene: TRBV4-3; d_gene: .; j_gene: TRBJ2-3; CDR3aa: CASSPRGPADTQYF; CDR3nt: TGCGCCAGCAGCCCAAGGGGTCCGGCAGATACGCAGTATTTT
v_gene: TRBV7-9; d_gene: .; j_gene: TRBJ1-4; CDR3aa: CASSPRVAGGEKLFF; CDR3nt: TGTGCCAGCAGCCCCCGGGTCGCCGGGGGTGAAAAACTGTTTTTT
v_gene: TRBV19; d_gene: .; j_gene: TRBJ2-1; CDR3aa: CASIGDWTHNEQFF; CDR3nt: TGTGCCAGTATCGGGGACTGGACCCACAATGAGCAGTTCTTC
v_gene: TRBV10-3; d_gene: TRBD2; j_gene: TRBJ2-7; CDR3aa: CAISDAPGTSGYNEQYF; CDR3nt: TGTGCCATCAGTGACGCGCCCGGGACTAGCGGGTACAACGAGCAGTACTTC
v_gene: TRBV9; d_gene: TRBD1; j_gene: TRBJ2-2; CDR3aa: CASRKGQDTGELFF; CDR3nt: TGTGCCAGCAGAAAGGGACAGGACACCGGGGAGCTGTTTTTT
v_gene: TRBV4-1; d_gene: .; j_gene: TRBJ2-6; CDR3aa: CAGGGANVLTF; CDR3nt: TGCGCCGGCGGTGGGGCCAACGTCCTGACTTTC
v_gene: TRBV1; d_gene: .; j_gene: TRBJ2-7; CDR3aa: CTSSPRAGRSEQYF; CDR3nt: TGCACCAGCAGCCCCCGGGCAGGGAGGAGCGAGCAGTACTTC
v_gene: TRBV7-9; d_gene: .; j_gene: TRBJ1-4; CDR3aa: CASSLGGFNEKLFF; CDR3nt: TGTGCCAGCAGCTTAGGCGGGTTCAATGAAAAACTGTTTTTT
v_gene: TRBV5-4; d_gene: .; j_gene: TRBJ1-1; CDR3aa: CASSWEFSGTEAFF; CDR3nt: TGTGCCAGCAGCTGGGAGTTTAGTGGTACTGAAGCTTTCTTT
v_gene: TRBV23-1; d_gene: .; j_gene: TRBJ2-7; CDR3aa: CASSFRILYEQYF; CDR3nt: TGCGCCAGCAGTTTCAGGATCCTCTACGAGCAGTACTTC
v_gene: TRBV7-2; d_gene: TRBD2; j_gene: TRBJ2-1; CDR3aa: CASSLTGLASNEQFF; CDR3nt: TGTGCCAGCAGCTTAACTGGACTAGCGTCCAATGAGCAGTTCTTC
v_gene: TRBV6-5; d_gene: .; j_gene: TRBJ1-2; CDR3aa: CASSYQGLGEYGYTF; CDR3nt: TGTGCCAGCAGTTACCAGGGACTAGGGGAATATGGCTACACCTTC